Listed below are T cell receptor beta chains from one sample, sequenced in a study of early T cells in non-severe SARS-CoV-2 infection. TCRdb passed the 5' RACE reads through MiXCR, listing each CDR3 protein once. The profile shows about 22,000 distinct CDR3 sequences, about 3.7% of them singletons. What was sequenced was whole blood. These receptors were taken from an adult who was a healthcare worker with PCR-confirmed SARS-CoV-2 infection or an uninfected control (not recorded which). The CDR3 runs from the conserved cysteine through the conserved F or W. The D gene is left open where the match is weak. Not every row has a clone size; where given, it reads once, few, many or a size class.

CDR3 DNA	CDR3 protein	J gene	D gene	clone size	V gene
TGTGCCAGCAGCTTATCTACAGGGGGCAATGAGCAGTTCTTC	CASSLSTGGNEQFF	TRBJ2-1	TRBD1	many	TRBV5-4
TGCAGCGTTGGCGTCAGCGTAAGTCCTCAGTACTTC	CSVGVSVSPQYF	TRBJ2-7	-	many	TRBV29-1
TGTGCCAGCAGCCCAAGCGGGAGGGCAGCCTACGAGCAGTACTTC	CASSPSGRAAYEQYF	TRBJ2-7	TRBD2	many	TRBV14
TGTGCCAGCCAGGCTAGCGGGACCTTGGAGACCCAGTACTTC	CASQASGTLETQYF	TRBJ2-5	TRBD2	many	TRBV6-6
TGTGCCAGCAGTGAACGTATAGGGACTAGGCTAAACTACAATGAGCAGTTCTTC	CASSERIGTRLNYNEQFF	TRBJ2-1	TRBD2	many	TRBV6-1
TGTGCCATCAGTGAGTCGACTGGTAACTATGGCTACACCTTC	CAISESTGNYGYTF	TRBJ1-2	-	many	TRBV10-3
TGCAGCGCGGCCTTCCCCGGGTATGAGCAGTTCTTC	CSAAFPGYEQFF	TRBJ2-1	-	many	TRBV29-1
TGTGCCAGCTCACGATTACCCCAGGGAAGGGATAACTATGGCTACACCTTC	CASSRLPQGRDNYGYTF	TRBJ1-2	-	many	TRBV18
TGTGCCAGCAGTGTCGGGACAGCCGGCAAAGGAAACACCATATATTTT	CASSVGTAGKGNTIYF	TRBJ1-3	TRBD1	many	TRBV2
TGTGCCAGCAGCGGATCCGGGACACCCGAAGAGACCCAGTACTTC	CASSGSGTPEETQYF	TRBJ2-5	-	many	TRBV11-2
TGCGCCAGCAGCTTAACAGGGGTTAACACTGAAGCTTTCTTT	CASSLTGVNTEAFF	TRBJ1-1	TRBD1	many	TRBV5-1
TGTGCCAGCAGCTTAGAGGGCTACCGCTCCTACAATGAGCAGTTCTTC	CASSLEGYRSYNEQFF	TRBJ2-1	-	medium-sized	TRBV7-8
TGTGCCAGCAGTGCCGGGGGGTTCGGCAAAAACATTCAGTACTTC	CASSAGGFGKNIQYF	TRBJ2-4	TRBD2	many	TRBV2
TGCAGTGCTAGAGAATATGGCGGTTTTAGCAATCAGCCCCAGCATTTT	CSAREYGGFSNQPQHF	TRBJ1-5	-	few	TRBV20-1
TGTGCCAGCAGCTCGGGACTAGCGGGGGGATACGGGGAGCTGTTTTTT	CASSSGLAGGYGELFF	TRBJ2-2	TRBD2	many	TRBV7-6
TGTGCCAGCAGTGACGGGAGCTCCTACAATGAGCAGTTCTTC	CASSDGSSYNEQFF	TRBJ2-1	-	medium-sized	TRBV6-4
TGTGCCAGTAGTAACCGGGACGGCCTCTTATCTAATTCACCCCTCCACTTT	CASSNRDGLLSNSPLHF	TRBJ1-6	-	few	TRBV19
TGTGCCAGTAGTGGTGGGAACCCAACCAACAATGAGCAGTTCTTC	CASSGGNPTNNEQFF	TRBJ2-1	-	many	TRBV19
TGTGCCAGCTCACCATTCCCAGCGGGACTAGCGGGGAGCACAGATACGCAGTATTTT	CASSPFPAGLAGSTDTQYF	TRBJ2-3	TRBD2	many	TRBV18
TGTGCCAGCAGCTTAGGAGGACGGAGGGGGGCCAACGTCCTGACTTTC	CASSLGGRRGANVLTF	TRBJ2-6	-	many	TRBV7-2
TGTGCCAGCAGTGAGACAGGGTCAAAAAACATTCAGTACTTC	CASSETGSKNIQYF	TRBJ2-4	TRBD1	few	TRBV3-1
TGTGCCAGCAGCTCTAGGACAGGGCCCCTTCAAGAGACCCAGTACTTC	CASSSRTGPLQETQYF	TRBJ2-5	TRBD1	-	TRBV5-5
TGTGCCAGCAGCTTTCCGACTCCGGGCAGGGTCCTTCTAACATCTACCTACGAGCAGTACTTC	CASSFPTPGRVLLTSTYEQYF	TRBJ2-7	-	many	TRBV11-2
TGTGCCAGCCTCACGGGTATTTATGGCTACACCTTC	CASLTGIYGYTF	TRBJ1-2	-	medium-sized	TRBV12-3/TRBV12-4
TGTGCCAGCTCACCCCAACACGGAAATGAGCAGTTCTTC	CASSPQHGNEQFF	TRBJ2-1	-	many	TRBV18
TGTGCCAGCAGTTTCGGGGGGGCGAACACTGAAGCTTTCTTT	CASSFGGANTEAFF	TRBJ1-1	-	many	TRBV27
TGTGCCAGCAGTTTCGCTGGGAAGGGTAGAGGACGTGGTAACTATGGCTACACCTTC	CASSFAGKGRGRGNYGYTF	TRBJ1-2	-	many	TRBV28
TGTGCCATCAGTGAGAAGGGAAACACTGAAGCTTTCTTT	CAISEKGNTEAFF	TRBJ1-1	-	many	TRBV10-3
TGCGCCAGCAGCCAACAGGGTGAAGCTTTCTTT	CASSQQGEAFF	TRBJ1-1	-	many	TRBV5-1
TGTGCCAGCACGTCTAGCGGGTACAATGAGCAGTTCTTC	CASTSSGYNEQFF	TRBJ2-1	TRBD2	few	TRBV11-3
TGTGCCAGCAGCTTAGGCGGACTAGCGGGAGGAAGCTCCTACAATGAGCAGTTCTTC	CASSLGGLAGGSSYNEQFF	TRBJ2-1	TRBD2	many	TRBV7-9
TGTGCCTGGACCACAGGGACCTTCTCTGGAAACACCATATATTTT	CAWTTGTFSGNTIYF	TRBJ1-3	-	many	TRBV30
TGCGCCAGCAGCCCCTTTGAGGGGAACACTGAAGCTTTCTTT	CASSPFEGNTEAFF	TRBJ1-1	-	many	TRBV5-1
TGTGCCAGCAGCACAGGGTTGAACACTGAAGCTTTCTTT	CASSTGLNTEAFF	TRBJ1-1	-	-	TRBV12-3/TRBV12-4
TGTGCCAGCAGCTTAGTACCGGGGGATCAGCCCCAGCATTTT	CASSLVPGDQPQHF	TRBJ1-5	-	many	TRBV7-9
TGTGCCAGCAGTTCGACAGGGGGGGCTGGGGCCAACGTCCTGACTTTC	CASSSTGGAGANVLTF	TRBJ2-6	TRBD1	many	TRBV6-5
TGCAGCGTTGAACAAGGAGGGATTAACTATGGCTACACCTTC	CSVEQGGINYGYTF	TRBJ1-2	-	-	TRBV29-1
TGCAGCGTTGAATCAAGATACGAGCAGTACTTC	CSVESRYEQYF	TRBJ2-7	-	many	TRBV29-1
TGTGCCATCAGTGCGTCGGAGGAAAAACTGTTTTTT	CAISASEEKLFF	TRBJ1-4	-	many	TRBV10-3
TGTGCCAGCAGCTTGGGGGGGGCGACCGAGCAGTACTTC	CASSLGGATEQYF	TRBJ2-7	-	many	TRBV5-4
TGTGCCAGCAGCCCCTCGAGTCGGGGGGTACTCTATGGCTACACCTTC	CASSPSSRGVLYGYTF	TRBJ1-2	-	many	TRBV7-2
TGCAGTGCTAGAGATATACAGCGGAACACCGGGGAGCTGTTTTTT	CSARDIQRNTGELFF	TRBJ2-2	-	medium-sized	TRBV20-1
TGTGCTAGCAGCTTACGGGAAAAACTGTTTTTT	CASSLREKLFF	TRBJ1-4	-	-	TRBV7-7
TGTGCCAGCAGCGTAGAGGTGGGGGGACTAGCGGGAGATGAGCAGTTCTTC	CASSVEVGGLAGDEQFF	TRBJ2-1	TRBD2	many	TRBV9
TGCAGTGCTAGTGCTCCCAATAGCGGCCTTACCCCCGAAAACATTCAGTACTTC	CSASAPNSGLTPENIQYF	TRBJ2-4	-	many	TRBV20-1
TGCAGCGCCCGACAGAGCCAAGAGACCCAGTACTTC	CSARQSQETQYF	TRBJ2-5	-	many	TRBV29-1
TGTGCCAGCAGTCGTCACCCTGCGGCCGACAGGGAAGGGGCCTACGAGCAGTACTTC	CASSRHPAADREGAYEQYF	TRBJ2-7	TRBD1	medium-sized	TRBV6-4
TGCGCCAGCAGCCAAGACAGGGCCTACGAGCAGTACTTC	CASSQDRAYEQYF	TRBJ2-7	-	many	TRBV4-3
TGCGCCAGCAGCTTGGACCCGGGAGGGAATTCACCCCTCCACTTT	CASSLDPGGNSPLHF	TRBJ1-6	-	-	TRBV5-1
TGCAGTGCTTCAAGGTTTGAGACTAGCGGGGCCTACGAGCAGTACTTC	CSASRFETSGAYEQYF	TRBJ2-7	TRBD2	medium-sized	TRBV20-1
TGCGCCAGCAGCCAAGGCGGCGGGGAGACCCAGTACTTC	CASSQGGGETQYF	TRBJ2-5	-	many	TRBV4-3
TGTGCCAGCAGCTTAGGATTTGGGGGCACCACTGAAGCTTTCTTT	CASSLGFGGTTEAFF	TRBJ1-1	-	medium-sized	TRBV11-2
TGCGCCAGCAGCCAGGGTAGATCGGGACTAGCGGACAATGAGCAGTTCTTC	CASSQGRSGLADNEQFF	TRBJ2-1	TRBD2	medium-sized	TRBV4-1
TGTGCCAGCAGTTACGGCCCCAATCAGCCCCAGCATTTT	CASSYGPNQPQHF	TRBJ1-5	-	many	TRBV6-2/TRBV6-3
TGTGCCAGCTCACCGAGGACCATGACGGAAGGAAACACCATATATTTT	CASSPRTMTEGNTIYF	TRBJ1-3	-	many	TRBV18
TGCAGTGCTAGAGAAACCTCCGGGGGGAACACTGAAGCTTTCTTT	CSARETSGGNTEAFF	TRBJ1-1	-	many	TRBV20-1
TGTGCCAGCAACCCCTTAAGGGGACATCCCTACGAGCAGTACTTC	CASNPLRGHPYEQYF	TRBJ2-7	-	few	TRBV6-5
TGTGCCAGCAGTACCGGGACAGGGGAAGGTTACGAGCAGTACTTC	CASSTGTGEGYEQYF	TRBJ2-7	TRBD1	-	TRBV11-2
TGTGCCAGCAGCGTATTAGGGAAAGAGACCCAGTACTTC	CASSVLGKETQYF	TRBJ2-5	-	many	TRBV9